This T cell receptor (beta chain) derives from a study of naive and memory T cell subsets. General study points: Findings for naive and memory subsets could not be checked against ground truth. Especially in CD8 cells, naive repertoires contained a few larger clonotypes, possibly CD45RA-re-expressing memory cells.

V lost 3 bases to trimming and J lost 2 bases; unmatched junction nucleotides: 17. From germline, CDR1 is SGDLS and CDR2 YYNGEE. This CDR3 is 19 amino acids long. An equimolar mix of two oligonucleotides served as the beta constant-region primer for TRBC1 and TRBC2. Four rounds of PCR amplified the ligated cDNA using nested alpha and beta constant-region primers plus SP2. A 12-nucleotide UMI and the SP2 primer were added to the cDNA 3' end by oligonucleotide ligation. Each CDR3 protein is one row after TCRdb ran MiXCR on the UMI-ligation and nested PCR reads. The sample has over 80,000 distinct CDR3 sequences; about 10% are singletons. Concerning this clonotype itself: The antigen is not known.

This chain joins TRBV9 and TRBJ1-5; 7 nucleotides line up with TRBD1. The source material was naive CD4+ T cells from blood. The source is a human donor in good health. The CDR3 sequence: CASSARQGPVRVGNQPQHF. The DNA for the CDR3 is TGTGCCAGCAGCGCAAGACAGGGTCCCGTTCGGGTTGGCAATCAGCCCCAGCATTTT.